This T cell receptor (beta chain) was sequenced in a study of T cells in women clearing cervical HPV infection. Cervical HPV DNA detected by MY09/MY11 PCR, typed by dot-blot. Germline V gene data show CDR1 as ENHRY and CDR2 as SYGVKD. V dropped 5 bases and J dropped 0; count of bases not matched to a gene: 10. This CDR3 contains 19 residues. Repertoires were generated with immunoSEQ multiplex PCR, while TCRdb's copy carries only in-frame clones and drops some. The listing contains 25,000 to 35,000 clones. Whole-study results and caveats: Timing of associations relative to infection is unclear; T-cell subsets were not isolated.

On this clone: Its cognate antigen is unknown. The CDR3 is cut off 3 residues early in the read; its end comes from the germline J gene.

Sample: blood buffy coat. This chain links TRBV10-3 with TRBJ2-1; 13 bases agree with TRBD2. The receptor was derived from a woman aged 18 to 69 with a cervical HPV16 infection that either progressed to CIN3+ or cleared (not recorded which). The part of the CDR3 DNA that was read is TGTGCCATCAGTCCCGGACTAGCGGGAGCCCCCCGCTCCTACAATGAG. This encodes CAISPGLAGAPRSYNE. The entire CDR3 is CAISPGLAGAPRSYNEQFF.